This passage covers 29 T cell receptor beta chains from one sample sequenced in a study of blood T cell repertoires in COVID-19. Using immunoSEQ multiplex PCR, the repertoire was profiled, and TCRdb retains in-frame clones only, with some absent. The sample holds around 240,000 clones, 90% to 95% seen once. Sequenced material: PBMCs or T cells enriched from blood (not recorded which). These receptors all come from a human donor in a cohort exposed to, infected with or recovered from COVID-19 (not recorded which). The donor label of this sample is uncertain.

V gene TRBV19 combines with J gene TRBJ2-3, with D possibly matching TRBD2 (5 bases). Germline assignment: CDR1 LNHDA and CDR2 SQIVND (reference sequence). The V and J ends lost 7 bases and 6 bases respectively, with 17 bases between them. The CDR3 runs 14 residues. DNA for the CDR3: TGTGCCAGTATGGAGCGGCAGCTGGGGGATACGCAGTATTTT. It encodes CASMERQLGDTQYF.

This chain uses TRBV6-2 or TRBV6-3 with TRBJ2-7; TRBD2 matches at 10 bases. V shed 4 bases and J 3 bases; nucleotides not matched to a gene: 6. CDR3 size: 15 residues. Germline V gene data show CDR1 as MNHEY and CDR2 as SVGEGT. CDR3 sequence (DNA): TGTGCCAGCAGTTTTCTAGCGGGGGCCGGCTACGAGCAGTACTTC. Translating gives CASSFLAGAGYEQYF.

This chain joins TRBV7-9 and TRBJ1-3; D not certain. CDR3 length equals 17 residues. Trimming cost V 5 bases and J 2 bases, with 19 bases left between them. Germline V gives CDR1 SEHNR, CDR2 FQNEAQ (reference sequence). The CDR3 bases are TGTGCCAGCAGCGAATGGCAGGTTCGGGGAACTGGAAACACCATATATTTT. The encoded protein is CASSEWQVRGTGNTIYF.

The V call is TRBV19, the J call TRBJ1-2, with TRBD1 identical over 7 bases. J lost 1 base, V lost 5 bases, and 7 bases had no gene match. From germline, CDR1 is LNHDA and CDR2 SQIVND (reference sequence). The length of the CDR3 is 15 residues. In DNA, the CDR3 is TGTGCCAGTAGTTCACTCTGGGACAGTAACTATGGCTACACCTTC. Translating gives CASSSLWDSNYGYTF.

V and J are TRBV4-2 and TRBJ2-3, with D possibly matching TRBD2 (6 bases). The CDR3 consists of 16 residues. Trimming shortened V by 0 bases and J by 0 bases, and 10 bases separated the two germline ends. Germline CDR1 is LGHNA and CDR2 is YNFKEQ. The CDR3 is CASSQESGTSTDTQYF. In nucleotides, the CDR3 is TGTGCCAGCAGCCAAGAGTCCGGGACTAGCACAGATACGCAGTATTTT.

V is TRBV7-2 and J is TRBJ2-5, with TRBD2 identical over 9 bases. This CDR3 has 16 residues. The V gene end was trimmed by 0 bases and the J gene end by 0 bases; junction bases not matched to a gene: 2. Per the germline V gene, CDR1 is SGHTA and CDR2 is FQGNSA. Here the CDR3 reads CASSLASGGHQETQYF. CDR3 nucleotide sequence: TGTGCCAGCAGCTTAGCCAGCGGGGGGCACCAAGAGACCCAGTACTTC.

The rearrangement uses TRBV12-5 and TRBJ2-3; D uncertain. Trimming removed 6 bases from V and 3 bases from J, with 7 bases in between. Germline assignment: CDR1 LGHNT and CDR2 FRNRAP. The CDR3 is 12 amino acids. This CDR3 reads CASGLDTDTQYF. Here the CDR3 DNA reads TGTGCTAGTGGCTTAGATACAGATACGCAGTATTTT.

This chain joins TRBV4-1 and TRBJ2-3; 7 nucleotides align to TRBD2. Germline V gives CDR1 MGHRA, CDR2 YSYEKL. The CDR3 loop spans 19 amino acids. Trimming cost V 0 bases and J 0 bases; bases outside gene matches: 12. The CDR3 DNA reads TGCGCCAGCAGCCAAGATGGGCGGGGGAGCCCGGCTAGCACAGATACGCAGTATTTT. It is translated as CASSQDGRGSPASTDTQYF.

This chain uses TRBV5-1 with TRBJ1-2, with 8 bases identical to TRBD1. Germline V gene data show CDR1 as SGHRS and CDR2 as YFSETQ. Trimming at V came to 0 bases and at J to 7 bases, leaving 5 bases not matched to a gene. The CDR3 extends over 14 amino acids. The CDR3 nucleotides read TGCGCCAGCAGCTTGGGGACAGGGCAGGGTGGCTACACCTTC. Translated, it gives CASSLGTGQGGYTF.

CDR3 residues: CASSLAPLRKDKPKNIQYF. CDR3 nucleotides: TGTGCCAGCAGCTTAGCACCCCTGCGCAAAGACAAACCCAAAAACATTCAGTACTTC. The chain carries TRBV7-9 and TRBJ2-4; D gene uncertain. Looked up from germline, CDR1 is SEHNR and CDR2 is FQNEAQ (reference sequence). The CDR3 has 19 amino acids. Trimming stripped 0 bases from V and 2 bases from J, with 20 bases between.

CDR3 protein: CSASVLTGFSNQPQHF. CDR3 DNA sequence: TGCAGTGCTAGTGTCCTAACAGGATTCAGCAATCAGCCCCAGCATTTT. The V call is TRBV20-1, the J call TRBJ1-5, with TRBD1 as a possible D gene (5 bases). V was trimmed by 3 bases and J by 1 base, leaving 16 bases between them. CDR3 length: 16 amino acids. Germline CDR1 is DFQATT and CDR2 is SNEGSKA (reference sequence).

This clone was picked up one time. CDR3 coding DNA: TGTGCCAGCAGCGAGAGACAGGTCCGTTCACCCCTCCACTTT. This sequence encodes CASSERQVRSPLHF. The rearrangement uses TRBV7-8 and TRBJ1-6; a possible D gene is TRBD1 (6 bases). CDR1 is SGHVS and CDR2 is FQNEAQ in the germline V gene. V gave up 5 bases and J gave up 9 bases, with 14 bases separating them. The CDR3 has 14 residues.

This sequence joins TRBV10-3 and TRBJ1-3, with D hard to call. Germline CDR1 ENHRY, CDR2 SYGVKD. The CDR3 extends over 16 amino acids. V was clipped by 3 bases and J by 3 bases, with 15 bases between them. CDR3 sequence reads: CAISDKTRPDGNTIYF. The CDR3 DNA reads TGTGCCATCAGTGACAAAACCAGGCCTGATGGAAACACCATATATTTT.

CDR3 amino acids: CASSYSAGIETQYF. The DNA for the CDR3 is TGTGCCAGCAGTTACTCAGCGGGGATAGAGACCCAGTACTTC. The chain recombines TRBV6-2 or TRBV6-3 with TRBJ2-5, with 7 nucleotides matching TRBD2. In germline, CDR1 is MNHEY, CDR2 SVGEGT. After removal of 0 bases from V and 4 bases from J, the junction contained 2 bases not matched to a gene. CDR3 size: 14 residues.

CDR3 in amino acids: CASSPDTWGLGSGANVLTF. The CDR3 nucleotides are TGTGCCAGCAGCCCGGATACATGGGGACTTGGCTCTGGGGCCAACGTCCTGACTTTC. V is TRBV3-1 (or the pseudogene TRBV3-2) and J is TRBJ2-6; a weak D match, TRBD2 (6 bases). The germline V gene has CDR1 LGHDT and CDR2 YNNKEL (reference sequence). There are 19 residues in the CDR3. Trimming left V 4 bases short and J 0 bases short, with 19 bases between.

For this clone: Other DNA sequences of this sample code for an identical CDR3. The chain couples TRBV5-4 to TRBJ2-5; 9 positions match TRBD2. V trimming: 2 bases; J trimming: 2 bases; junction bases outside the gene matches: 1. This CDR3 has 14 residues. Looked up from germline, CDR1 is SGHNT and CDR2 is YYREEE (reference sequence). CDR3 sequence: CASSLAGGQETQYF. As DNA, the CDR3 is TGTGCCAGCAGCTTAGCGGGGGGACAAGAGACCCAGTACTTC.

This chain connects TRBV10-3 to TRBJ1-2; D perhaps matches TRBD1 (6 bases). The germline V and J ends were trimmed by 6 bases and 2 bases, with 19 bases remaining between them. Germline CDR1 is ENHRY and CDR2 is SYGVKD. The CDR3 totals 16 residues. In DNA, the CDR3 is TGTGCCATCAGCGACTACGACTTACAGGGAAACTATGGCTACACCTTC. As protein: CAISDYDLQGNYGYTF.

The gene calls are TRBV19 and TRBJ2-5; 8 bases are shared with TRBD2. V shed 5 bases and J 2 bases; nucleotides not matched to a gene: 7. This CDR3 has 15 amino acids. In germline, CDR1 is LNHDA, CDR2 SQIVND (reference sequence). CDR3 sequence reads: CASSQGTRDQETQYF. For the CDR3, the DNA is TGTGCCAGTAGTCAGGGGACTAGAGATCAAGAGACCCAGTACTTC.

The chain couples TRBV12-5 to TRBJ1-1; 7 nucleotides align to TRBD1. J was trimmed by 4 bases and V by 6 bases; bases with no gene match: 2. The CDR3 spans 12 residues. In germline, CDR1 is LGHNT, CDR2 FRNRAP. The CDR3 here is CASGGTVTEAFF. The CDR3 DNA follows: TGTGCTAGTGGCGGGACAGTCACTGAAGCTTTCTTT.

The genes are TRBV6-5 and TRBJ2-7, with TRBD1 identical over 7 bases. Per germline, CDR1 MNHEY and CDR2 SVGAGI. The CDR3 totals 16 residues. Losses at the gene ends were 0 bases for V and 2 bases for J; bases not matched to a gene: 7. CDR3 region: CASSYSSAGTAYEQYF. In DNA, the CDR3 is TGTGCCAGCAGTTACTCCAGCGCCGGGACAGCCTACGAGCAGTACTTC.

The chain recombines TRBV30 with TRBJ1-1; no clear D. Trimming removed 1 base from V and 10 bases from J, with 10 bases in between. CDR1 is GTSNPN, CDR2 SVGIG, per germline (reference sequence). The CDR3 has 11 residues. DNA for the CDR3: TGTGCCTGGAGTGAGGAGGGAAGAGCTTTCTTT. Amino acids: CAWSEEGRAFF.

The chain is built from TRBV11-3 and TRBJ2-5, with 8 bases identical to TRBD2. J lost 1 base, V lost 5 bases, and 3 bases had no gene match. Germline V gene sequence: CDR1 SGHNT, CDR2 YENEEA. The CDR3 sequence is 14 residues long. CDR3 coding DNA: TGTGCCAGCAGCCAGCGGGGGACCCAAGAGACCCAGTACTTC. This translates into CASSQRGTQETQYF.

The rearrangement joins TRBV7-9 to TRBJ2-3; 10 bases align to TRBD1. This CDR3 spans 16 amino acids. Losses at the gene ends were 0 bases for V and 5 bases for J; bases not matched to a gene: 5. Germline V gene lookup returns CDR1 SEHNR and CDR2 FQNEAQ (reference sequence). CDR3 DNA sequence: TGTGCCAGCAGCTTAGCCCTCCGGGACAGGGGAGATACGCAGTATTTT. As protein: CASSLALRDRGDTQYF. The full variable domain, rest sourced from reference TRBV7-9 and TRBJ2-3, is DTGVSQNPRHKITKRGQNVTFRCDPISEHNRLYWYRQTLGQGPEFLTYFQNEAQLEKSRLLSDRFSAERPKGSFSTLEIQRTEQGDSAMYLCASSLALRDRGDTQYFGPGTRLTVL.

V usage is TRBV19 and J usage is TRBJ2-7; tentative D call: TRBD1 (5 bases). The CDR3 length is 14 residues. Trimming removed 2 bases from V and 6 bases from J, with 14 bases in between. Germline V CDR1 and CDR2: LNHDA, SQIVND (reference sequence). The CDR3 coding sequence is TGTGCCAGTAGTATACGACAGATTTCAGCCGAGCAGTACTTC. It codes for CASSIRQISAEQYF. Using reference TRBV19 and TRBJ2-7 for the parts outside the CDR3, the full variable domain is DGGITQSPKYLFRKEGQNVTLSCEQNLNHDAMYWYRQDPGQGLRLIYYSQIVNDFQKGDIAEGYSVSREKKESFPLTVTSAQKNPTAFYLCASSIRQISAEQYFGPGTRLTVT.

V and J are TRBV10-3 and TRBJ1-3; 9 bases fit TRBD1. CDR1 and CDR2 (germline): ENHRY, SYGVKD. The CDR3 totals 16 residues. The V segment lost 2 bases and the J segment 1 base; nucleotides outside the gene matches: 3. The CDR3 bases are TGTGCCATCAGTGAGCCGGGACAGGGTTCTGGAAACACCATATATTTT. Protein: CAISEPGQGSGNTIYF.

The chain recombines TRBV5-8 with TRBJ2-3; 14 bases are a match to TRBD2. CDR1 is SGHTS and CDR2 is YDEGEE in the germline V gene. With V trimmed by 4 bases and J by 3 bases, 10 bases remained unmatched. There are 18 residues in the CDR3. The CDR3 DNA sequence: TGTGCCAGCAGCCAAGCACGACTAGCGGGGGGGCGGACAGATACGCAGTATTTT. It is translated as CASSQARLAGGRTDTQYF.

This clone has only one observation. The CDR3 nucleotides read TGTGCCAGCCGCCTCAAGGGGGCCCAAGGGGGACAGGGACCCTATAGCAATCAGCCCCAGCATTTT. Protein sequence: CASRLKGAQGGQGPYSNQPQHF. This chain connects TRBV2 to TRBJ1-5; TRBD1 matches 9 bases. Per the germline V gene, CDR1 is SNHLY and CDR2 is FYNNEI. After removal of 8 bases from V and 0 bases from J, the junction contained 26 bases not matched to a gene. There are 22 residues in the CDR3.

This sequence joins TRBV4-1 and TRBJ1-1, with a possible D match to TRBD1 (5 bases). Germline CDR1 reads MGHRA; CDR2 reads YSYEKL. Deletions cut 1 base from V and 6 bases from J, with 12 bases between. The CDR3 is made up of 14 amino acids. CDR3 in amino acids: CASSQVIGVSEAFF. The CDR3 bases are TGCGCCAGCAGCCAAGTTATAGGGGTATCTGAAGCTTTCTTT.

This rearrangement joins TRBV19 to TRBJ1-1; 8 bases match TRBD1. Germline lookup yields CDR1 LNHDA and CDR2 SQIVND (reference sequence). With V trimmed by 6 bases and J by 5 bases, 8 bases remained unmatched. This CDR3 region has 14 residues. Written as DNA, the CDR3 is TGTGCCAGTAGCCCCCAGGGGGCGCAGACTGAAGCTTTCTTT. This sequence encodes CASSPQGAQTEAFF.